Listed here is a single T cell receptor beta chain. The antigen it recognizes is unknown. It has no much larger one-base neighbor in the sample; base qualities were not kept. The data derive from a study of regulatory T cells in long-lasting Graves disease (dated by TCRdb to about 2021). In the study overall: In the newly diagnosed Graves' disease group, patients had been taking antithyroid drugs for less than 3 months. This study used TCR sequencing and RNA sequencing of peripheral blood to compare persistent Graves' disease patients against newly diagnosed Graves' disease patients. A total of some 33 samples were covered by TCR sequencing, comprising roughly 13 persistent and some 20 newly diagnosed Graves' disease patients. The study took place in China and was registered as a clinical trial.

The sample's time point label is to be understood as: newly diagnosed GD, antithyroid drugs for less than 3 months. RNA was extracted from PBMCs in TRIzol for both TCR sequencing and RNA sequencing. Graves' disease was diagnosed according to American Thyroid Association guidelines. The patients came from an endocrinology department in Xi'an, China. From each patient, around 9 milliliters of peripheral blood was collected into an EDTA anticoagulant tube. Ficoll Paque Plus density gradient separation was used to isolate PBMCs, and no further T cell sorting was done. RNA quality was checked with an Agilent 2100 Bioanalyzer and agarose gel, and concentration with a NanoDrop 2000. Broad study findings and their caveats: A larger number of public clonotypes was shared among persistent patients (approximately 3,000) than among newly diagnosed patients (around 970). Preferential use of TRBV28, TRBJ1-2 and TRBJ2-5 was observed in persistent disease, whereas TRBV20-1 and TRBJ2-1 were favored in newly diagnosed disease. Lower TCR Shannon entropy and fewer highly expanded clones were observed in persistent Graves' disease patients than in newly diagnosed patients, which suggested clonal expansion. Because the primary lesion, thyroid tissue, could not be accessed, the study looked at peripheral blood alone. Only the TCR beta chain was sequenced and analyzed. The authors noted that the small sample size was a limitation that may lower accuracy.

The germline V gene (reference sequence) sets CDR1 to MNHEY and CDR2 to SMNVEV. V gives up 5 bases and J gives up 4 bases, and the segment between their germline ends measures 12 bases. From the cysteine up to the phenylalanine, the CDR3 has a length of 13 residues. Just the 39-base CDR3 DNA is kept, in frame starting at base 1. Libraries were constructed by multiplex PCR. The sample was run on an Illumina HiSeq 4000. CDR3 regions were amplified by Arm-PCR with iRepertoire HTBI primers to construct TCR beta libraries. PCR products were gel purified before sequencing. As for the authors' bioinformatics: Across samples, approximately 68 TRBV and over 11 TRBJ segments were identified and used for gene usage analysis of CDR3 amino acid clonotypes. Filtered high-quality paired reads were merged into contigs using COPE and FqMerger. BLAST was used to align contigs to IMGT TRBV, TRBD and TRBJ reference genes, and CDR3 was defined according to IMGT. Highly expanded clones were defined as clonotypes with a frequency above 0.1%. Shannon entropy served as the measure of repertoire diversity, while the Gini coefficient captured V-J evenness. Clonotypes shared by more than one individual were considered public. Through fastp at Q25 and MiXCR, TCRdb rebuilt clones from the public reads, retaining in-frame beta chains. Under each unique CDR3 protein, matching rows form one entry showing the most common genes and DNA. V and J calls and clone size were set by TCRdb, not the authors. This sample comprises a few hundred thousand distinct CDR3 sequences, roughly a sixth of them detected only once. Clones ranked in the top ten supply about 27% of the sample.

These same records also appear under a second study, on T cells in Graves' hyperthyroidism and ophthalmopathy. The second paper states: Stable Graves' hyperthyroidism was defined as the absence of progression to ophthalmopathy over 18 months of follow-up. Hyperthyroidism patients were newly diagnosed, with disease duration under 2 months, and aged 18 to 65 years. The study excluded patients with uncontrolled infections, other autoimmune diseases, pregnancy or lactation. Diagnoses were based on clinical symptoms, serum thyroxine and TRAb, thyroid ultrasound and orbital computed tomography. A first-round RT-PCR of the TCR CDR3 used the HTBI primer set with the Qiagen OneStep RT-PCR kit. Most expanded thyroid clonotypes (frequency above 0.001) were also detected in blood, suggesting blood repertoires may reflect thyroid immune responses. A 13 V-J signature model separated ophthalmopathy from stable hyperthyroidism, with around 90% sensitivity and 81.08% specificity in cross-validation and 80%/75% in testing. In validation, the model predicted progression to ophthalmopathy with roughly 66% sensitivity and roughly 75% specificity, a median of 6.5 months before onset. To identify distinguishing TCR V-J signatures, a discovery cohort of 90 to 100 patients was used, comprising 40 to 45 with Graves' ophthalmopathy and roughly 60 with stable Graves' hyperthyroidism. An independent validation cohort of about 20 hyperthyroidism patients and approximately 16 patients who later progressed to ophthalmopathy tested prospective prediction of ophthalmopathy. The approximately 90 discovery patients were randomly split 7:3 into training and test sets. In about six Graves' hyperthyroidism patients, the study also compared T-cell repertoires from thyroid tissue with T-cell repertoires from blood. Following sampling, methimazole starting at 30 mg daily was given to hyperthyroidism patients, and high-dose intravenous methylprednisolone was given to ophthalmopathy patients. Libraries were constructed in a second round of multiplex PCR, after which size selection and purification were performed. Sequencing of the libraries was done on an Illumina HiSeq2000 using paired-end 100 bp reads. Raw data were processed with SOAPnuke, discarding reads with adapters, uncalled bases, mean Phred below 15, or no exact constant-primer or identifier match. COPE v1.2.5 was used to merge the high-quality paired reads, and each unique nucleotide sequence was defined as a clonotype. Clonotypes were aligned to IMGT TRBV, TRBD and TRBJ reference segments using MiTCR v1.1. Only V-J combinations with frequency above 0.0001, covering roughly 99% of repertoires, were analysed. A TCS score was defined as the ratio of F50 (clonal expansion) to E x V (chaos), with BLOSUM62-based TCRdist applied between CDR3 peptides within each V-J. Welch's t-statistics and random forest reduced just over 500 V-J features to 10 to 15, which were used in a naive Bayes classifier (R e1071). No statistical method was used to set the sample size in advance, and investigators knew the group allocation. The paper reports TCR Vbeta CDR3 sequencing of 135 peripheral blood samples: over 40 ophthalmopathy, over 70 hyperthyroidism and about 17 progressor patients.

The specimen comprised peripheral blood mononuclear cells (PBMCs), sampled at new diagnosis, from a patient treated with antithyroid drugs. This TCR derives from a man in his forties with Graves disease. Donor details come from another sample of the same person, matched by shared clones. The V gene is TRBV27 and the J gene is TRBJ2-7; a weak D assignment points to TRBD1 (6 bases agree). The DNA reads TGTGCCAGCAGTCCCATCCAGGGGTACGAGCAGTACTTC. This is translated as CASSPIQGYEQYF.